This entry features one T cell receptor beta chain sequence. The germline V gene encodes CDR1 MNHEY and CDR2 SMNVEV (reference sequence). Germline trimming cut 6 bases from V and 5 bases from J; bases unmatched to any gene: 7. This CDR3 comprises 14 residues. Clones were sequenced by immunoSEQ multiplex PCR, and TCRdb holds only the in-frame ones, with some missing. The data hold 400,000 or so clones, with around 90% observed a single time. This record belongs to a study of blood T cell repertoires in COVID-19. Study context: Collection of acute and convalescent COVID-19 samples took place in the United States, Italy and Spain. The analysed material was cDNA or gDNA that came from T cells, B-cell-depleted T cells, or PBMCs.

V and J are TRBV27 and TRBJ2-1, with 7 bases matching TRBD1. The clonotype was recovered from a woman aged 40 to 50 with acute COVID-19. The sequencing sample was made of PBMCs or T cells enriched from blood (not recorded which). The CDR3 protein is CASRRIDRDNEQFF. CDR3 nucleotides: TGTGCCAGCAGACGGATCGACAGGGACAATGAGCAGTTCTTC.